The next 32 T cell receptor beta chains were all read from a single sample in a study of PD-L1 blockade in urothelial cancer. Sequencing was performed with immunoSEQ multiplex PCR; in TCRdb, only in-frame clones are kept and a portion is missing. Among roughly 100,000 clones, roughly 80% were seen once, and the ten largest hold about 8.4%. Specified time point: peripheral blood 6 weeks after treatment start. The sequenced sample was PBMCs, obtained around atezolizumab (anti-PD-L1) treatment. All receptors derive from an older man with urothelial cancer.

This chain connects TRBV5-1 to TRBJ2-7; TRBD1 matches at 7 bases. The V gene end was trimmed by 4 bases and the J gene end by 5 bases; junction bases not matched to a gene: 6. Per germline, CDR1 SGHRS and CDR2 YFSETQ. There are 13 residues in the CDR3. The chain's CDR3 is CASSPGQWNEQYF. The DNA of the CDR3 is TGCGCCAGCAGCCCGGGACAGTGGAACGAGCAGTACTTC. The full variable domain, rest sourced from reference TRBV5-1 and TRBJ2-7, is KAGVTQTPRYLIKTRGQQVTLSCSPISGHRSVSWYQQTPGQGLQFLFEYFSETQRNKGNFPGRFSGRQFSNSRSEMNVSTLELGDSALYLCASSPGQWNEQYFGPGTRLTVT.

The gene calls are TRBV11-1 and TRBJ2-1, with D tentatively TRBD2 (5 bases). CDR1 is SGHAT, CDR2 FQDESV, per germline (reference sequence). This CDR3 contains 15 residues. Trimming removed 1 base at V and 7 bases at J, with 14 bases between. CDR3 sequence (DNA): TGTGCCAGCAGCTTAGTACGGACCCCGGGAAATGAGCAGTTCTTC. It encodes CASSLVRTPGNEQFF.

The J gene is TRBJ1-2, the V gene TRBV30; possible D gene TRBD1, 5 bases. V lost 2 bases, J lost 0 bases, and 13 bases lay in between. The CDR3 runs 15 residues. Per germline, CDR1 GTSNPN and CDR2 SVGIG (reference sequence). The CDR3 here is CAWSRTGLSNYGYTF. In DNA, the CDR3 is TGTGCCTGGAGTCGTACAGGCCTTTCTAACTATGGCTACACCTTC. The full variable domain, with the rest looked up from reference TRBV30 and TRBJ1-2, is SQTIHQWPATLVQPVGSPLSLECTVEGTSNPNLYWYRQAAGRGLQLLFYSVGIGQISSEVPQNLSASRPQDRQFILSSKKLLLSDSGFYLCAWSRTGLSNYGYTFGSGTRLTVV.

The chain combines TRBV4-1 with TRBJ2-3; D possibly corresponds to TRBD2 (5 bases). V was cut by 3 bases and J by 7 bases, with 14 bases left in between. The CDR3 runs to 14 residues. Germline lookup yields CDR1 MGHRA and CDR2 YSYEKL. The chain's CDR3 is CASSQWGSVNTQYF. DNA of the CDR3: TGCGCCAGCAGCCAGTGGGGTAGCGTGAATACGCAGTATTTT.

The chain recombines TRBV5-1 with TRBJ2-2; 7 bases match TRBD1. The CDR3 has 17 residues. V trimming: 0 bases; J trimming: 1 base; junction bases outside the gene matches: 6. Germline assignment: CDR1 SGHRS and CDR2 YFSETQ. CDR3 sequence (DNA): TGCGCCAGCAGCTTGGAAATACAGGGGCGGAACACCGGGGAGCTGTTTTTT. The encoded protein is CASSLEIQGRNTGELFF.

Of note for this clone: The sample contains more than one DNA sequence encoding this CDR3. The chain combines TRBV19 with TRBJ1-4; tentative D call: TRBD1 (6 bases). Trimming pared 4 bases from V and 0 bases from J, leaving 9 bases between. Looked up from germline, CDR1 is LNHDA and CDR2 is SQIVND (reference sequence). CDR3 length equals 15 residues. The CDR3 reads CASSTSGATNEKLFF. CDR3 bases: TGTGCCAGTAGTACCTCAGGGGCAACTAATGAAAAACTGTTTTTT.

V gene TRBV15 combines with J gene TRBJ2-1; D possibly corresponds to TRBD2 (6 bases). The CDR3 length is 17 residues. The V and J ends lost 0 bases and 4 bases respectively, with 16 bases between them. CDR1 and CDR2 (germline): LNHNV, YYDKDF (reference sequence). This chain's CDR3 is CATSRDGPLAFYNEQFF. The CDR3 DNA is TGTGCCACCAGCAGAGACGGTCCGCTAGCGTTTTACAATGAGCAGTTCTTC.

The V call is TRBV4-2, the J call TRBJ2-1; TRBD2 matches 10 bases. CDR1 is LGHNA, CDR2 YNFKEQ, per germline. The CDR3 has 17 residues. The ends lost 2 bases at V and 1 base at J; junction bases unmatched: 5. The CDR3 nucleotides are TGTGCCAGCAGCCAATCCCCTAGCGGGGGATCCTACAATGAGCAGTTCTTC. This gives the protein CASSQSPSGGSYNEQFF.

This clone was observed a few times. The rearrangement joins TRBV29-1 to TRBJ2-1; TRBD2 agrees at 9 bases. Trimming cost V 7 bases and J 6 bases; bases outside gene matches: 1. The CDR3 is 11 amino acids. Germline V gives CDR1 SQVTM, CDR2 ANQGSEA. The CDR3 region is CSGGRGNEQFF. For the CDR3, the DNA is TGCAGCGGCGGGAGGGGCAATGAGCAGTTCTTC.

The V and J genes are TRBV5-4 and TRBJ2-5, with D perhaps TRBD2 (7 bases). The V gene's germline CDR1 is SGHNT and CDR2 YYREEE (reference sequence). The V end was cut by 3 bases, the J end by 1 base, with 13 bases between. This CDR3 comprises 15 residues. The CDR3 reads CASSSNGGAQETQYF. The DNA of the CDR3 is TGTGCCAGCAGCTCCAATGGGGGGGCCCAAGAGACCCAGTACTTC. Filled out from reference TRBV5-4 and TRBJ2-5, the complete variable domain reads ETGVTQSPTHLIKTRGQQVTLRCSSQSGHNTVSWYQQALGQGPQFIFQYYREEENGRGNFPPRFSGLQFPNYSSELNVNALELDDSALYLCASSSNGGAQETQYFGPGTRLLVL.

CDR3 residues: CASSNRQEGVANVLTF. DNA of the CDR3: TGTGCCAGCAGCAATAGGCAGGAGGGAGTGGCCAACGTCCTGACTTTC. The chain uses TRBV21-1 and TRBJ2-6; no DNA check was done on the table's D call, TRBD2. TRBV21-1 is given as a pseudogene. There are 16 residues in the CDR3.

CDR3 in DNA: TGTGCCAGCAGAGTACAGGGCTACACTGAAGCTTTCTTT. Amino acids: CASRVQGYTEAFF. The gene calls are TRBV6-1 and TRBJ1-1, with a possible D match to TRBD1 (6 bases). The ends were cut back, 6 bases at V and 3 bases at J, with 11 bases in the middle. Per germline, CDR1 MNHNS and CDR2 SASEGT. The CDR3 covers 13 residues.

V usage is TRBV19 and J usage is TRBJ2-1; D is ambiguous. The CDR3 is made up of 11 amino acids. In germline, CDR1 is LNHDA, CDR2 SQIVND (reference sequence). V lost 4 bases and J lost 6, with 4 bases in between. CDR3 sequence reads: CASSTSNEQFF. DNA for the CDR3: TGTGCCAGTAGTACTAGCAATGAGCAGTTCTTC.

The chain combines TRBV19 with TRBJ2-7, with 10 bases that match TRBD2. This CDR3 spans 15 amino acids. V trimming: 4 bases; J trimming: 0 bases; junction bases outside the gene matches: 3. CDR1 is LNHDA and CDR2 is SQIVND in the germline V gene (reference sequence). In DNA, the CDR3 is TGTGCCAGTAGTAGATCTAGCGGGAGCTCCTACGAGCAGTACTTC. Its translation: CASSRSSGSSYEQYF.

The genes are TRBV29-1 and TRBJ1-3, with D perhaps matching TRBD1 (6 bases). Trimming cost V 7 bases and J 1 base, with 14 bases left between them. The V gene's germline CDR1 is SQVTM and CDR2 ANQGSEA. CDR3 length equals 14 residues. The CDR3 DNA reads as TGCAGCGCTTTGACAGGAACTTCTGGAAACACCATATATTTT. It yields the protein CSALTGTSGNTIYF. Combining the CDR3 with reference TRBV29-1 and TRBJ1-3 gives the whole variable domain SAVISQKPSRDICQRGTSLTIQCQVDSQVTMMFWYRQQPGQSLTLIATANQGSEATYESGFVIDKFPISRPNLTFSTLTVSNMSPEDSSIYLCSALTGTSGNTIYFGEGSWLTVV.

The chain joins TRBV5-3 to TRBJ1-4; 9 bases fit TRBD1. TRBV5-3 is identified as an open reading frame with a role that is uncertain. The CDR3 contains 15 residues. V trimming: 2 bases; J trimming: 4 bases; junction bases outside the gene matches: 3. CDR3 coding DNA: TGTGCCAGAAGCTTACAGGGGGCCAATAATGAAAAACTGTTTTTT. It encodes CARSLQGANNEKLFF.

The CDR3 is CASSLQGQWTEAFF. The DNA of the CDR3 is TGTGCCAGCAGCTTACAGGGGCAATGGACTGAAGCTTTCTTT. V usage is TRBV7-2 and J usage is TRBJ1-1; D might be TRBD1 (6 bases). The CDR3 sequence is 14 residues long. Germline CDR1 reads SGHTA; CDR2 reads FQGNSA. Trimming removed 2 bases from V and 5 bases from J, with 12 bases in between.

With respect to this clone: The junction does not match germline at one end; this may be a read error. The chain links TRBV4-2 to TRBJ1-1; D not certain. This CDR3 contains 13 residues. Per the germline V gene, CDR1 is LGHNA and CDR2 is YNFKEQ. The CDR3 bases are TGTGCCAGCAGCCAAGAACCAAACAGTGAAGCTTTCTTT. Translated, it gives CASSQEPNSEAFF.

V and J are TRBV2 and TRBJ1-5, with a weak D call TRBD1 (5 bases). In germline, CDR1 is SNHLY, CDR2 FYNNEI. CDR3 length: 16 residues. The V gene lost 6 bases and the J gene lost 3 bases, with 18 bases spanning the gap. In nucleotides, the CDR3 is TGTGCCAGCAGCCGCGGGGGTAGGGGCGTCAATCAGCCCCAGCATTTT. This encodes CASSRGGRGVNQPQHF.

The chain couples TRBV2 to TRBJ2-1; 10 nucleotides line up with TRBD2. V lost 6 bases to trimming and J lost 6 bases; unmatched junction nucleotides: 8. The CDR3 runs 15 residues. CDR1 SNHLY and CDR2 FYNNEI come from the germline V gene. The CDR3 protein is CASRRIAGGSNEQFF. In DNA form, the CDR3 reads TGTGCCAGCAGGAGAATAGCGGGAGGCAGCAATGAGCAGTTCTTC. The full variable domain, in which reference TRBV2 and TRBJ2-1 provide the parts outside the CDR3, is EPEVTQTPSHQVTQMGQEVILRCVPISNHLYFYWYRQILGQKVEFLVSFYNNEISEKSEIFDDQFSVERPDGSNFTLKIRSTKLEDSAMYFCASRRIAGGSNEQFFGPGTRLTVL.

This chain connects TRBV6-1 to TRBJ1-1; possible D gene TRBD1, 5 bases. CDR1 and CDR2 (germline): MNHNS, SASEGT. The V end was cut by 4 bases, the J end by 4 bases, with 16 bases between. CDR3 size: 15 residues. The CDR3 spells CASSASGSMVTEAFF. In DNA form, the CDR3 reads TGTGCCAGCAGTGCTTCAGGGTCTATGGTCACTGAAGCTTTCTTT.

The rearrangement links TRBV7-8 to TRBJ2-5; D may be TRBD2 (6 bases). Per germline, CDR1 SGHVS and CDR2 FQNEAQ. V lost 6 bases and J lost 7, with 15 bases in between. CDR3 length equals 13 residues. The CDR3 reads CASSLDSEGTQYF. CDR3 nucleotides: TGTGCCAGCAGTCTGGACTCGGAGGGGACCCAGTACTTC.

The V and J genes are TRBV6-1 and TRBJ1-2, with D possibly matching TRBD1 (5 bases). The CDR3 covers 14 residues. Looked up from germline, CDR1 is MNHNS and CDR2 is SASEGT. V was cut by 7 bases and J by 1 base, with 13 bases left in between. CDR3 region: CASIQRGVNYGYTF. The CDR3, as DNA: TGTGCCAGCATCCAACGGGGGGTTAACTATGGCTACACCTTC.

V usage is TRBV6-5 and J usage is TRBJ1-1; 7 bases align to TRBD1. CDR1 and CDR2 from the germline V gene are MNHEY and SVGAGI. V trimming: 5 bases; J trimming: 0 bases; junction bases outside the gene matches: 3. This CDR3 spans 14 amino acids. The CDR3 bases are TGTGCCAGCAGTGGACAGGTTATGAACACTGAAGCTTTCTTT. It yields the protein CASSGQVMNTEAFF.

This chain's CDR3 is CASSLSVSGNTIYF. CDR3 bases: TGTGCCAGCAGCTTATCAGTCTCTGGAAACACCATATATTTT. The genes are TRBV11-1 and TRBJ1-3; D unresolved. Trimming shortened V by 2 bases and J by 0 bases, and 5 bases separated the two germline ends. This CDR3 has 14 residues. Germline V CDR1 and CDR2: SGHAT, FQDESV (reference sequence).

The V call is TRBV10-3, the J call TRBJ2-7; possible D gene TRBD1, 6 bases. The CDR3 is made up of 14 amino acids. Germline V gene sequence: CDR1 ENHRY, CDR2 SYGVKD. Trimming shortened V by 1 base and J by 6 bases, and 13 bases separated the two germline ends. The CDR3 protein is CAISELGGKGEQYF. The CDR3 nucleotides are TGTGCCATCAGTGAGTTAGGGGGAAAGGGCGAGCAGTACTTC.

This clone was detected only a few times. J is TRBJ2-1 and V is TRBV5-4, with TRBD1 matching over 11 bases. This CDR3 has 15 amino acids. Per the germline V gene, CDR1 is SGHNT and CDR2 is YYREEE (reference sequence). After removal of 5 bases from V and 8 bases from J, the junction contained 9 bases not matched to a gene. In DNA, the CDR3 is TGTGCCAGCAGAAACGGACAGGGGGCAGGGTATGAGCAGTTCTTC. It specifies CASRNGQGAGYEQFF.

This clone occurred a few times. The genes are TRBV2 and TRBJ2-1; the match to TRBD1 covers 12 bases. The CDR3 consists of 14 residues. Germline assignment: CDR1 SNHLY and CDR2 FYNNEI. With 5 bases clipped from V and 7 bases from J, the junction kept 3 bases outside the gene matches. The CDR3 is CASSPGQGANEQFF. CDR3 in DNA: TGTGCCAGCAGTCCGGGACAGGGGGCGAATGAGCAGTTCTTC.

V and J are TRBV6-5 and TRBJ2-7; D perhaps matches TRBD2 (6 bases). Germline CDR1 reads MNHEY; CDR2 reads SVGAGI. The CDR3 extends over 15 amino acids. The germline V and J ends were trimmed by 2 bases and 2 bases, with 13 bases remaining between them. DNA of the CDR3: TGTGCCAGCAGTTACCGCAGGAGGGGACCCTACGAGCAGTACTTC. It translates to CASSYRRRGPYEQYF.

The CDR3 nucleotides read TGTGCCTGGTCGTACTCGGGAAGGGGGCGGGAAAAACTGTTTTTT. Translated: CAWSYSGRGREKLFF. The chain couples TRBV30 to TRBJ1-4, with 7 bases lining up with TRBD1. The CDR3 runs 15 residues. V lost 5 bases, J lost 8 bases, and 14 bases stayed unmatched. In germline, CDR1 is GTSNPN, CDR2 SVGIG (reference sequence).

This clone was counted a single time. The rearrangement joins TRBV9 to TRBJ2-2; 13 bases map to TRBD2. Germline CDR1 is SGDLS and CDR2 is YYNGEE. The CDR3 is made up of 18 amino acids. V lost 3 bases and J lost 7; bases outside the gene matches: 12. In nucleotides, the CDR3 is TGTGCCAGCAGCGGAGGCAAACTAGCGGGGGGGCCCAGCGGGGAGCTGTTTTTT. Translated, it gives CASSGGKLAGGPSGELFF. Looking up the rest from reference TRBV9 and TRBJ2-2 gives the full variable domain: DSGVTQTPKHLITATGQRVTLRCSPRSGDLSVYWYQQSLDQGLQFLIQYYNGEERAKGNILERFSAQQFPDLHSELNLSSLELGDSALYFCASSGGKLAGGPSGELFFGEGSRLTVL.

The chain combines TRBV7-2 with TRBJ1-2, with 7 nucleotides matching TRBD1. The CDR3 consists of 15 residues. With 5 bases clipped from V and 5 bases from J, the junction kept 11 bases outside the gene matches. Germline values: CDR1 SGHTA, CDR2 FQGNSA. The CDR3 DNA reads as TGTGCCAGCAGCCCACAGGGGTCCTCTAGGTATGGCTACACCTTC. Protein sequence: CASSPQGSSRYGYTF.